One sample yielded the 27 T cell receptor beta chains listed below, sequenced in a study of cytomegalovirus exposure and HLA in healthy donors. The PCR was carried out with 60 Vbeta primers and 13 Jbeta primers. Libraries were prepared by immunoSEQ multiplex PCR; TCRdb keeps only in-frame clonotypes and omits some of them. The sample lists about 170,000 clones, almost 75% occurring once. The source material was PBMCs. These receptors all stem from a woman aged 18-29 years in good health and CMV-seropositive.

V usage is TRBV7-9 and J usage is TRBJ2-7; 13 nucleotides agree with TRBD2. V shed 4 bases, J shed 4 bases, and the junction held 1 base outside the gene matches. There are 14 residues in the CDR3. The germline gives CDR1 SEHNR, CDR2 FQNEAQ (reference sequence). The CDR3 sequence: CASSWGLAGYEQYF. The CDR3 DNA reads as TGTGCCAGCAGCTGGGGACTAGCGGGATACGAGCAGTACTTC.

The V call is TRBV19, the J call TRBJ1-6; D possibly corresponds to TRBD1 (6 bases). Germline values: CDR1 LNHDA, CDR2 SQIVND (reference sequence). Deletions cut 3 bases from V and 7 bases from J, with 13 bases between. This CDR3 spans 15 amino acids. CDR3 amino acids: CASSISGTKNSPLHF. The CDR3 nucleotides read TGTGCCAGTAGTATCTCCGGGACAAAGAATTCACCCCTCCACTTT.

This chain uses TRBV18 with TRBJ2-2; D remains ambiguous. CDR1 and CDR2 (germline): KGHSH, LQKENI. V lost 6 bases to trimming and J lost 6 bases, with 11 bases between them. The CDR3 is made up of 13 amino acids. In DNA form, the CDR3 reads TGTGCCAGCTCCCCCGGTGCCCCCGGGGAGCTGTTTTTT. Translating gives CASSPGAPGELFF. The full variable domain, rest sourced from reference TRBV18 and TRBJ2-2, is NAGVMQNPRHLVRRRGQEARLRCSPMKGHSHVYWYRQLPEEGLKFMVYLQKENIIDESGMPKERFSAEFPKEGPSILRIQQVVRGDSAAYFCASSPGAPGELFFGEGSRLTVL.

Worth noting for this clone: This same CDR3 is encoded by further DNA sequences in the sample. The chain employs TRBV4-3 and TRBJ1-5; 9 nucleotides agree with TRBD1. The germline CDR1 and CDR2 sequences are LGHNA and YSLEER. J lost 4 bases, V lost 3 bases, and 4 bases had no gene match. CDR3 length equals 15 residues. CDR3 protein: CASSQVTGGNQPQHF. In DNA form, the CDR3 reads TGCGCCAGCAGCCAGGTGACAGGGGGTAATCAGCCCCAGCATTTT.

In its sample, this clone was seen a few times. The genes are TRBV14 and TRBJ2-6, with D uncertain. Trimming pared 9 bases from V and 2 bases from J, leaving 8 bases between. The CDR3 has 13 amino acids. The germline gives CDR1 SGHDN, CDR2 FVKESK. CDR3 nucleotides: TGTGCCAGTAGTCCGACTGGGGCCAACGTCCTGACTTTC. Its translation: CASSPTGANVLTF.

The chain combines TRBV7-9 with TRBJ1-2, with 8 bases identical to TRBD1. V was clipped by 5 bases and J by 3 bases; unmatched bases: 20. Looked up from germline, CDR1 is SEHNR and CDR2 is FQNEAQ (reference sequence). The CDR3 contains 19 residues. The CDR3 DNA reads TGTGCCAGCAGCCCCTCGACAGGGGCCGAAATTTTGGGTTACTATGGCTACACCTTC. Translating gives CASSPSTGAEILGYYGYTF.

The chain employs TRBV7-2 and TRBJ2-5; 9 bases are shared with TRBD2. This CDR3 has 15 amino acids. V lost 1 base and J lost 9; bases outside the gene matches: 9. From germline, CDR1 is SGHTA and CDR2 FQGNSA. Here the CDR3 reads CASSLGAGGSRAQYF. The CDR3 bases are TGTGCCAGCAGCTTAGGGGCGGGGGGGAGCCGGGCCCAGTACTTC. Full variable domain (outside the CDR3, taken from reference TRBV7-2 and TRBJ2-5): GAGVSQSPSNKVTEKGKDVELRCDPISGHTALYWYRQSLGQGLEFLIYFQGNSAPDKSGLPSDRFSAERTGGSVSTLTIQRTQQEDSAVYLCASSLGAGGSRAQYFGPGTRLLVL.

The rearrangement links TRBV7-2 to TRBJ2-4; 8 bases align to TRBD1. Germline lookup yields CDR1 SGHTA and CDR2 FQGNSA. J gave up 0 bases and V 5 bases, and 12 bases lay outside the gene matches. This CDR3 comprises 18 residues. The CDR3 here is CASSLLLQGAKAKNIQYF. The CDR3 DNA follows: TGTGCCAGCAGCCTCCTCCTCCAGGGGGCGAAAGCCAAAAACATTCAGTACTTC.

This sequence joins TRBV7-9 and TRBJ1-1; 10 nucleotides agree with TRBD1. V dropped 5 bases and J dropped 3; count of bases not matched to a gene: 9. The CDR3 totals 16 residues. Germline V lookup: CDR1 SEHNR, CDR2 FQNEAQ (reference sequence). CDR3 nucleotides: TGTGCCAGCAGCGACCCCTGGACAGGGGGTTACACTGAAGCTTTCTTT. This sequence encodes CASSDPWTGGYTEAFF. Supplemented by reference TRBV7-9 and TRBJ1-1, the full variable domain reads DTGVSQNPRHKITKRGQNVTFRCDPISEHNRLYWYRQTLGQGPEFLTYFQNEAQLEKSRLLSDRFSAERPKGSFSTLEIQRTEQGDSAMYLCASSDPWTGGYTEAFFGQGTRLTVV.

The CDR3, as DNA: TGCGCCAGCAGCTTGGACGGGATCTCTGGGGCCAACGTCCTGACTTTC. Translating gives CASSLDGISGANVLTF. This chain joins TRBV5-1 and TRBJ2-6; tentatively, D is TRBD2 (5 bases). Germline CDR1 reads SGHRS; CDR2 reads YFSETQ. The germline V and J ends were trimmed by 0 bases and 0 bases, with 7 bases remaining between them. The CDR3 covers 16 residues.

This chain links TRBV4-2 with TRBJ1-4; 12 nucleotides match TRBD1. The CDR3 sequence is 16 residues long. Germline V lookup: CDR1 LGHNA, CDR2 YNFKEQ. Trimming at V came to 2 bases and at J to 8 bases, leaving 6 bases not matched to a gene. The CDR3 DNA is TGTGCCAGCAGCCAAAAAACCGGGACAGGGGGCGAAAAACTGTTTTTT. Amino acids: CASSQKTGTGGEKLFF.

V gene TRBV5-1 combines with J gene TRBJ1-1, with TRBD1 as a possible D gene (5 bases). V shed 1 base and J shed 5 bases, with 12 bases lying between them. Germline lookup yields CDR1 SGHRS and CDR2 YFSETQ. The CDR3 covers 14 residues. The DNA of the CDR3 is TGCGCCAGCAGCTTGCAGGGCGGGAGTACTGAAGCTTTCTTT. Its protein is CASSLQGGSTEAFF.

This chain uses TRBV2 with TRBJ2-5; D is unresolved. The assigned J gene may be wrong: the sequence end matches TRBJ2-7 better. Germline V gene lookup returns CDR1 SNHLY and CDR2 FYNNEI. This CDR3 comprises 10 residues. Here the CDR3 reads CASLGLEQYF. The CDR3 nucleotides are TGTGCCAGCCTGGGCCTCGAGCAGTACTTC.

The chain couples TRBV30 to TRBJ1-1; tentative D call: TRBD1 (6 bases). CDR1 and CDR2 (germline): GTSNPN, SVGIG (reference sequence). This CDR3 is 13 amino acids long. The V gene lost 3 bases and the J gene lost 1 base, with 9 bases spanning the gap. The CDR3 loop is CAWSGQKNTEAFF. The DNA of the CDR3 is TGTGCCTGGAGCGGACAGAAGAACACTGAAGCTTTCTTT.

This clone was seen a single time. The V and J genes are TRBV5-4 and TRBJ2-6, with a tentative D call TRBD1 (6 bases). This CDR3 contains 16 residues. V was pared by 0 bases and J by 3 bases, with 10 bases between. CDR1 is SGHNT, CDR2 YYREEE, per germline (reference sequence). The CDR3 loop is CASSLDREFGANVLTF. The DNA of the CDR3 is TGTGCCAGCAGCTTGGACAGGGAGTTTGGGGCCAACGTCCTGACTTTC.

A note on this clone: At one boundary the junction diverges from the germline segment, which might be a read error. Other DNA variants within this sample encode the same CDR3. The chain combines TRBV7-7 with TRBJ2-5; 8 bases are shared with TRBD1. The CDR3 contains 13 residues. The germline V gene has CDR1 SSHAT and CDR2 FNYEAQ (reference sequence). The CDR3 DNA reads TGTGCTAGCAGCTTAGACAGGGGAGAGACCCAGTACTTC. Its protein product is CASSLDRGETQYF.

The chain links TRBV28 to TRBJ2-7, with 10 bases identical to TRBD1. CDR1 and CDR2 from the germline V gene are MDHEN and SYDVKM. Trimming cost V 7 bases and J 2 bases; bases outside gene matches: 14. The CDR3 spans 17 residues. CDR3 residues: CASNEPPGTGVPYEQYF. CDR3 bases: TGTGCCAGCAACGAACCTCCCGGGACAGGGGTACCCTACGAGCAGTACTTC.

The V gene is TRBV4-1, the J gene TRBJ2-3, with D possibly being TRBD2 (7 bases). From germline, CDR1 is MGHRA and CDR2 YSYEKL. V was shortened by 4 bases and J by 2 bases, with 16 bases between the two germline ends. The CDR3 is 16 residues long. Here the CDR3 DNA reads TGCGCCAGCAGCCCCCCTGGGGGGGGCCCCACAGATACGCAGTATTTT. This encodes CASSPPGGGPTDTQYF.

There are a few counts of this clone. V usage is TRBV6-5 and J usage is TRBJ1-2; TRBD1 might be the D (6 bases). The V end was cut by 0 bases, the J end by 6 bases, with 14 bases between. Germline assignment: CDR1 MNHEY and CDR2 SVGAGI. The CDR3 extends over 15 amino acids. The CDR3 DNA sequence: TGTGCCAGCAGTTACTCGAATGCAGGGGTGGATGGCTACACCTTC. Residues: CASSYSNAGVDGYTF.

J is TRBJ1-5 and V is TRBV5-5; 10 bases are a match to TRBD1. CDR1 is SGHKS and CDR2 is YYEKEE in the germline V gene (reference sequence). This CDR3 contains 15 residues. Trimming removed 3 bases from V and 5 bases from J; junction bases left unmatched: 5. The DNA of the CDR3 is TGTGCCAGCAGCTGGGGGACAGGGGAAGATCAGCCCCAGCATTTT. This translates into CASSWGTGEDQPQHF.

This sequence joins TRBV28 and TRBJ1-2, with 9 nucleotides matching TRBD1. This CDR3 has 17 amino acids. Per the germline V gene, CDR1 is MDHEN and CDR2 is SYDVKM. Trimming cost V 3 bases and J 7 bases; bases outside gene matches: 15. This chain's CDR3 is CASSLFSGTGYSIGYTF. DNA for the CDR3: TGTGCCAGCAGTTTGTTTTCCGGGACAGGGTATTCGATTGGCTACACCTTC.

This clone has a handful of counts. V usage is TRBV4-3 and J usage is TRBJ1-4; 9 bases are shared with TRBD1. J lost 8 bases, V lost 5 bases, and 12 bases had no gene match. The CDR3 totals 16 residues. CDR1 and CDR2 (germline): LGHNA, YSLEER. As DNA, the CDR3 is TGCGCCAGCAGCGAACGGGACAGGGCCGTTGGAGAAAAACTGTTTTTT. Its translation: CASSERDRAVGEKLFF.

The chain links TRBV18 to TRBJ2-6; D is unclear. Germline assignment: CDR1 KGHSH and CDR2 LQKENI. The CDR3 has 17 residues. V was pared by 3 bases and J by 0 bases, with 12 bases between. CDR3 in DNA: TGTGCCAGCTCACCCCAGAATTTACCCTCTGGGGCCAACGTCCTGACTTTC. It is translated as CASSPQNLPSGANVLTF.

The chain combines TRBV2 with TRBJ2-1, with 10 bases lining up with TRBD2. V was pared by 6 bases and J by 5 bases, with 4 bases of the junction left unmatched. CDR1 and CDR2 from the germline V gene are SNHLY and FYNNEI. There are 14 residues in the CDR3. CDR3 coding DNA: TGTGCCAGCAGGAGGACTAGCGGCAACAATGAGCAGTTCTTC. Its protein is CASRRTSGNNEQFF.

V is TRBV6-5 and J is TRBJ2-6; 8 bases fit TRBD1. The germline gives CDR1 MNHEY, CDR2 SVGAGI. Trimming removed 6 bases from V and 4 bases from J; junction bases left unmatched: 5. This CDR3 region has 15 residues. In DNA form, the CDR3 reads TGTGCCAGCAGCGTCAGGGGGCGGGGGGCCAACGTCCTGACTTTC. This gives the protein CASSVRGRGANVLTF.

Comments on this clone: Sequence at one end of the junction differs from germline and may be a read error. This chain links TRBV7-9 with TRBJ2-7; 9 nucleotides align to TRBD1. This CDR3 region has 13 residues. The germline V gene has CDR1 SEHNR and CDR2 FQNEAQ (reference sequence). CDR3 DNA: TGTTCCAGCAGCTTGGACAGGGGCTACGAGCAGTACTTC. Its translation is CSSSLDRGYEQYF.

CDR3 protein: CASSIDRGPYEAFF. The CDR3 DNA reads as TGTGCCAGTAGTATAGACCGTGGGCCTTATGAAGCTTTCTTT. The chain recombines TRBV19 with TRBJ1-1; D gene uncertain. The CDR3 is 14 amino acids. Trimming stripped 0 bases from V and 7 bases from J, with 12 bases between. Germline CDR1 LNHDA, CDR2 SQIVND (reference sequence).